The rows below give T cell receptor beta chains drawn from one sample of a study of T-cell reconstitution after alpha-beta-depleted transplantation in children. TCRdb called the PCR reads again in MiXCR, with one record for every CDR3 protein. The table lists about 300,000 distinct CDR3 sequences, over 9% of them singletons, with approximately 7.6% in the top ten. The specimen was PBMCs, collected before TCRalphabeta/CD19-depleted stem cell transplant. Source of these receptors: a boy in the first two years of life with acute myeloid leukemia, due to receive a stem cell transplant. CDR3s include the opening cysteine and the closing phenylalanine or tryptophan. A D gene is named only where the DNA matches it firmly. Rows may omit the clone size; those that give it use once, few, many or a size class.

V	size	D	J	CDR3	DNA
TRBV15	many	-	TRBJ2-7	CATSRLQGLSYEQYF	TGTGCCACCAGCAGACTCCAGGGTCTCTCCTACGAGCAGTACTTC
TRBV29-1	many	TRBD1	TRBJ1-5	CSVGTGQHNQPQHF	TGCAGCGTTGGGACGGGACAGCACAATCAGCCCCAGCATTTT
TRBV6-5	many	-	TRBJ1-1	CASSYHDGLNTEAFF	TGTGCCAGCAGTTACCACGACGGACTGAACACTGAAGCTTTCTTT
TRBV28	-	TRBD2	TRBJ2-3	CASSLRAGRGTDTQYF	TGTGCCAGCAGTTTACGGGCCGGGAGGGGCACAGATACGCAGTATTTT
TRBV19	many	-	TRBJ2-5	CATAPTATQETQYF	TGTGCCACCGCTCCGACAGCCACTCAAGAGACCCAGTACTTC
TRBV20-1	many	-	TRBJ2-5	CSARTEETQYF	TGCAGTGCTAGAACAGAAGAGACCCAGTACTTC
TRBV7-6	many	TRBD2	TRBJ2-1	CASSLVQRESSYNEQFF	TGTGCCAGCAGCTTAGTCCAGCGGGAGAGCTCCTACAATGAGCAGTTCTTC
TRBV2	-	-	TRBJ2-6	CASSFETDSSGANVLTF	TGTGCCAGCAGTTTTGAGACTGATAGCTCTGGGGCCAACGTCCTGACTTTC
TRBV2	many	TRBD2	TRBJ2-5	CASSELAGGRETQYF	TGTGCCAGCAGTGAGTTAGCGGGGGGAAGAGAGACCCAGTACTTC
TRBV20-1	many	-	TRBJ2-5	CSASQETQYF	TGCAGTGCTAGCCAAGAGACCCAGTACTTC
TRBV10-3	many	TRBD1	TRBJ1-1	CASTGGTEAFF	TGTGCCAGTACAGGGGGCACTGAAGCTTTCTTT
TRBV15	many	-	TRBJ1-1	CATSRWQGGTEAFF	TGTGCCACCAGCAGATGGCAGGGAGGCACTGAAGCTTTCTTT
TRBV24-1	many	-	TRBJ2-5	CATSAGGQSETQYF	TGTGCCACCAGTGCCGGGGGACAATCGGAGACCCAGTACTTC
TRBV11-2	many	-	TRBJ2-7	CASSPGLLYEQYF	TGTGCCAGCAGCCCGGGACTCCTCTACGAGCAGTACTTC
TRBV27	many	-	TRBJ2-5	CASSLNFMDLRQETQYF	TGTGCCAGCAGTTTAAATTTTATGGACTTAAGGCAAGAGACCCAGTACTTC
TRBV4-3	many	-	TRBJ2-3	CASSQDLGSTLTDTQYF	TGCGCCAGCAGCCAAGATCTTGGTAGTACCCTTACGGATACGCAGTATTTT
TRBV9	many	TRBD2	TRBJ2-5	CASSALAEKTQYF	TGTGCCAGCAGCGCACTAGCGGAAAAGACCCAGTACTTC
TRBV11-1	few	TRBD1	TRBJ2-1	CASGQGSGNEQFF	TGTGCCAGCGGACAGGGGTCAGGGAATGAGCAGTTCTTC
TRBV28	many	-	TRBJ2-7	CASSLLAGQSIYEQYF	TGTGCCAGCAGTTTACTGGCGGGACAGAGCATCTACGAGCAGTACTTC
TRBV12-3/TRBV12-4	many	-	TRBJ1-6	CASSLSGPDSPLHF	TGTGCCAGCAGTTTGTCTGGGCCCGATTCACCCCTCCACTTT
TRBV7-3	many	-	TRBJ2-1	CASSLTAESSYNEQFF	TGTGCCAGCAGCTTAACGGCGGAAAGCTCCTACAATGAGCAGTTCTTC
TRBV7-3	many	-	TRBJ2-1	CASSSRDGEQFF	TGTGCCAGCAGCTCCAGGGACGGTGAGCAGTTCTTC
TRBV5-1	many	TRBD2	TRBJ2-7	CASSIRTSGDYEQYF	TGCGCCAGCAGCATCCGGACTAGCGGGGACTACGAGCAGTACTTC
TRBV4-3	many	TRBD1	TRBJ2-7	CASSHFPGQGFYEQYF	TGCGCCAGCAGCCACTTCCCGGGACAGGGGTTCTACGAGCAGTACTTC
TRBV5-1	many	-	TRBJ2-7	CASSCRDHLWEQYF	TGCGCCAGCAGCTGTCGGGACCATCTTTGGGAGCAGTACTTC
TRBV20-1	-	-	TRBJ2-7	CSASLVTANEQYF	TGCAGTGCTAGTTTGGTAACGGCGAACGAGCAGTACTTC
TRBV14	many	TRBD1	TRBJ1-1	CASSQFDRVNTEAFF	TGTGCCAGCAGCCAGTTTGACAGGGTGAACACTGAAGCTTTCTTT
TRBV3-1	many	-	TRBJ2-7	CASGLEMDEQYF	TGTGCCAGCGGATTAGAGATGGACGAGCAGTACTTC
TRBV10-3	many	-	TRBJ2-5	CATMDSQETQYF	TGTGCCACTATGGACAGTCAAGAGACCCAGTACTTC
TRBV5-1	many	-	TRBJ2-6	CASSLAPDRTNVLTF	TGCGCCAGCAGCTTGGCCCCGGACCGTACTAACGTCCTGACTTTC
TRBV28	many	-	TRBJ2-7	CASSLNRGGGVDEQYF	TGTGCCAGCAGTTTGAACAGGGGAGGAGGTGTGGACGAGCAGTACTTC
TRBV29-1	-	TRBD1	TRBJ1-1	CSVEGQGKIEAFF	TGCAGCGTTGAAGGACAGGGGAAAATTGAAGCTTTCTTT
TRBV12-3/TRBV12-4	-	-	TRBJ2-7	CASSYEETPSYEQYF	TGTGCCAGCAGTTATGAAGAGACACCCTCCTACGAGCAGTACTTC
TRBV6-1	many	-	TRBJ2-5	CASSGLGETQYF	TGTGCCAGCAGTGGGTTGGGGGAGACCCAGTACTTC
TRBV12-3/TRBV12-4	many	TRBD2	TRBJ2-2	CASSPWVAGGPLRAGELFF	TGTGCCAGCAGCCCTTGGGTAGCGGGAGGGCCGTTAAGGGCCGGGGAGCTGTTTTTT
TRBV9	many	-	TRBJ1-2	CASSGYRDGGNYGYTF	TGTGCCAGCAGCGGCTACCGGGACGGGGGTAACTATGGCTACACCTTC
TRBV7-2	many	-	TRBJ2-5	CASSPRVQETQYF	TGTGCCAGCAGCCCCAGGGTTCAAGAGACCCAGTACTTC
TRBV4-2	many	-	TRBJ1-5	CASSQDKGQGNQPQHF	TGTGCCAGCAGCCAAGATAAGGGGCAGGGGAATCAGCCCCAGCATTTT
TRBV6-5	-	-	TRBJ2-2	CASSYARANTGELFF	TGTGCCAGCAGTTACGCACGGGCGAACACCGGGGAGCTGTTTTTT
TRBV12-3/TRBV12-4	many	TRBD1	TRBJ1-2	CASSPQTGRGPYGYTF	TGTGCCAGCAGTCCGCAGACAGGGAGGGGGCCCTATGGCTACACCTTC
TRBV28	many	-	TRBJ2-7	CASSQGSWYEQYF	TGTGCCAGCAGCCAGGGTTCGTGGTACGAGCAGTACTTC
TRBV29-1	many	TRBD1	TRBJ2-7	CSVSDRGYEQYF	TGCAGCGTTTCTGACAGGGGCTACGAGCAGTACTTC
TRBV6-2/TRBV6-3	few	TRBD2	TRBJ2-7	CASSYKRGAFYEQYF	TGTGCCAGCAGTTACAAGCGGGGGGCCTTCTACGAGCAGTACTTC
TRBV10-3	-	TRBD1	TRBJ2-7	CAISYRGQEYEQYF	TGTGCCATCAGTTACAGGGGGCAGGAGTACGAGCAGTACTTC
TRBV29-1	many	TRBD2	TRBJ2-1	CSVATSGTSSYNEQFF	TGCAGCGTTGCGACTAGCGGGACGTCCTCCTACAATGAGCAGTTCTTC
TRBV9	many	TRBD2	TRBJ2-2	CASSPSGVDTGELFF	TGTGCCAGCAGCCCGAGCGGGGTTGACACCGGGGAGCTGTTTTTT
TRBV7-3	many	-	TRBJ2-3	CASSPLGYTDTQYF	TGTGCCAGCAGCCCCCTGGGGTACACAGATACGCAGTATTTT
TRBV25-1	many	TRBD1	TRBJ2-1	CASSEYLGTGAYNEQFF	TGTGCCAGCAGTGAATATCTCGGGACAGGGGCCTACAATGAGCAGTTCTTC
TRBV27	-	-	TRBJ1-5	CASSLSSGNQPQHF	TGTGCCAGCAGTTTATCATCGGGCAATCAGCCCCAGCATTTT
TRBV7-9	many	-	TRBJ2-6	CASSLRFLSGANVLTF	TGTGCCAGCAGCTTAAGGTTTCTCTCTGGGGCCAACGTCCTGACTTTC
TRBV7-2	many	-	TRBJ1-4	CASSFPGEKLFF	TGTGCCAGCAGCTTCCCAGGTGAAAAACTGTTTTTT
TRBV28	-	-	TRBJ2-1	CASSITTGRQFF	TGTGCCAGCAGTATAACGACAGGCCGTCAGTTCTTC
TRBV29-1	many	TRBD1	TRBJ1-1	CSVPGQGNTEAFF	TGCAGCGTTCCTGGACAGGGGAACACTGAAGCTTTCTTT
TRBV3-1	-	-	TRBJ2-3	CASTQEVPGTSTDTQYF	TGTGCCAGCACCCAAGAGGTCCCCGGGACTAGCACAGATACGCAGTATTTT
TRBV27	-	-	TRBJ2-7	CASSSFRGTSYEQYF	TGTGCCAGCAGTTCGTTCCGGGGGACTTCCTACGAGCAGTACTTC